Presented here are 6 T cell receptor beta chains from one specimen sequenced in a study of T-cell reconstitution after alpha-beta-depleted transplantation in children. It was with unique molecular identifiers that the TCRbeta library was prepared. MiXCR was run by TCRdb on the PCR reads, yielding one entry per CDR3 protein. The repertoire holds more than 200,000 distinct CDR3 sequences, with roughly 24% as singletons. Sequencing used PBMCs, obtained before TCRalphabeta/CD19-depleted stem cell transplant. The receptor set was obtained from a girl aged 2 to 10 with Fanconi anemia, due to receive a stem cell transplant.

This sequence joins TRBV11-1 and TRBJ2-1; D is unclear. CDR3 length equals 14 residues. V was pared by 1 base and J by 4 bases, with 8 bases between. Germline lookup yields CDR1 SGHAT and CDR2 FQDESV (reference sequence). CDR3 in amino acids: CASSLELAYNEQFF. Here the CDR3 DNA reads TGTGCCAGCAGCTTAGAACTGGCTTACAATGAGCAGTTCTTC.

V gene TRBV28 combines with J gene TRBJ1-1, with D maybe TRBD1 (5 bases). Germline CDR1 is MDHEN and CDR2 is SYDVKM. Trimming left V 7 bases short and J 2 bases short, with 23 bases between. This CDR3 has 17 amino acids. The CDR3 here is CASTEPQGRSRNTEAFF. Here the CDR3 DNA reads TGTGCCAGCACCGAACCCCAGGGTAGGTCTAGAAACACTGAAGCTTTCTTT.

As for this clonotype: This may stem from a read error, because a much larger clone lies one nucleotide away. V gene TRBV12-3 or TRBV12-4 combines with J gene TRBJ2-6; no reliable D call. CDR3 length: 11 residues. The CDR3: CAGSLQQHLTF. CDR3 bases: TGTGCCGGCAGTTTACAGCAGCACCTGACTTTC.

This clonotype appeared a few times. This chain connects TRBV12-3 or TRBV12-4 to TRBJ2-5; TRBD1 agrees at 10 bases. Losses at the gene ends were 2 bases for V and 5 bases for J; bases not matched to a gene: 5. This CDR3 is built from 15 residues. The CDR3 coding sequence is TGTGCCAGCAGTTTATGGGACAGGGGAGTGGAGACCCAGTACTTC. Encoded protein: CASSLWDRGVETQYF.

The rearrangement uses TRBV21-1 and TRBJ2-7; the table's D call, TRBD1, was not checked against the DNA. TRBV21-1 is described as a pseudogene. The CDR3 runs 15 residues. The CDR3 region has the DNA TGTGCCAGCCTAATGGACGGGGGGAGCTCCTACGAGCAGTACTTC. Translating gives CASLMDGGSSYEQYF.

This clonotype was counted many times. The chain carries TRBV12-3 or TRBV12-4 and TRBJ2-7; 11 bases match TRBD2. There are 16 residues in the CDR3. J lost 6 bases, V lost 5 bases, and 12 bases had no gene match. The CDR3 nucleotides are TGTGCCAGCAGTCCCTACCCTAGCGGGAGGTTGTGCGAGCAGTACTTC. Amino acid sequence: CASSPYPSGRLCEQYF.